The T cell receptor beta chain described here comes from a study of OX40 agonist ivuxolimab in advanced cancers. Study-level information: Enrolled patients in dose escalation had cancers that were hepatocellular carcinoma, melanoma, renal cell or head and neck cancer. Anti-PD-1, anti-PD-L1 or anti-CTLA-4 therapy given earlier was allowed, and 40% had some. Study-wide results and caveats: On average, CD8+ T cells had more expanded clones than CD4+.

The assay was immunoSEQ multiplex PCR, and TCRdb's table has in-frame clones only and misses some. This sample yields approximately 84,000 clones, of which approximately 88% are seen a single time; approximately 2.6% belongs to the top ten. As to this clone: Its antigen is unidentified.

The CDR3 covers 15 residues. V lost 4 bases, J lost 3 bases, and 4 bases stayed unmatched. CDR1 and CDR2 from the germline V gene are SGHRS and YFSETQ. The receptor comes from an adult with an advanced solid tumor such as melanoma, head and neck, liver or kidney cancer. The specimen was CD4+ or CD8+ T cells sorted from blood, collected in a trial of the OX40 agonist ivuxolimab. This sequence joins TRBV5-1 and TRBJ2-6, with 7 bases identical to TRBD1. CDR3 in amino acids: CASSPGTDGANVLTF. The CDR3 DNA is TGCGCCAGCAGCCCTGGGACAGATGGGGCCAACGTCCTGACTTTC.